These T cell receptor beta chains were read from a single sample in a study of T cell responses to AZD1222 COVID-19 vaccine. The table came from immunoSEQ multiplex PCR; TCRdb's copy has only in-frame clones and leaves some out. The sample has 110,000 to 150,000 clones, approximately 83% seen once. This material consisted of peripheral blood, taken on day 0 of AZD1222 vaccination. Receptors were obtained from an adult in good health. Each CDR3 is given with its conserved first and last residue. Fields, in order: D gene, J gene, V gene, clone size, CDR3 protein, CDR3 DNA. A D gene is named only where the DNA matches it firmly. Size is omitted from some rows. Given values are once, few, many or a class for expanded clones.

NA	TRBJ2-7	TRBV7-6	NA	CASSLGGHNYEQYF	TGTGCCAGCAGCTTAGGAGGACATAACTACGAGCAGTACTTC
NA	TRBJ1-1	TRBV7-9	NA	CASSLLGVNTEAFF	TGTGCCAGCAGCTTATTAGGGGTGAACACTGAAGCTTTCTTT
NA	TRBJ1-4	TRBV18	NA	CASSLQSTNEKLFF	TGTGCCAGCTCCCTACAGTCAACTAATGAAAAACTGTTTTTT
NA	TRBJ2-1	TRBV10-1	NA	CASSEQQGSYNEQFF	TGCGCCAGCAGTGAGCAACAGGGCTCCTACAATGAGCAGTTCTTC
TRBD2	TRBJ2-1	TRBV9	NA	CASSVTSGKQEQFF	TGTGCCAGCAGCGTGACTAGCGGGAAGCAGGAGCAGTTCTTC
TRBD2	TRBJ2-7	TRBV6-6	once	CASSGLAGGPPYEQYF	TGTGCCAGCTCTGGACTAGCGGGGGGCCCTCCCTACGAGCAGTACTTC
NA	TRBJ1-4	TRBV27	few	CASRGGFSEKLFF	TGTGCCAGCAGGGGTGGTTTTTCTGAAAAACTGTTTTTT
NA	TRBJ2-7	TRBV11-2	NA	CASSPGRGSDEQYF	TGTGCCAGCAGCCCAGGAAGAGGGTCCGACGAGCAGTACTTC
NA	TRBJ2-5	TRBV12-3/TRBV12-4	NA	CASTGAVETQYF	TGTGCCAGCACGGGGGCTGTGGAGACCCAGTACTTC
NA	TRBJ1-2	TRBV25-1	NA	CASSEVANYGYTF	TGTGCCAGCAGTGAAGTTGCTAACTATGGCTACACCTTC
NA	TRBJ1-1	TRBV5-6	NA	CASSPRPPGSNTEAFF	TGTGCCAGCAGCCCAAGGCCTCCAGGCTCGAACACTGAAGCTTTCTTT